The 32 T cell receptor beta chains below come from one sample, sequenced in a study of human T cells and chemical hapten exposure. The sample's time point: pre-sensitization, week 0. Treatment here: therapeutic diphenylcyclopropenone sensitization with weekly scalp DPC. In TCRdb, the RACE reads were re-called with MiXCR into one record per CDR3 protein. The sample shows under 200,000 distinct CDR3 sequences, roughly 30% of them seen only once. The specimen comprised whole blood, sampled in connection with sensitization to the hapten diphenylcyclopropenone (DPC). These receptors originate from a woman aged 25 to 39 with alopecia areata. Some clones in this sample may be carry-over from other donors' samples.

The rearrangement uses TRBV28 and TRBJ2-3; 7 bases fit TRBD1. This CDR3 has 15 amino acids. Trimming removed 3 bases from V and 2 bases from J; junction bases left unmatched: 5. Germline CDR1 MDHEN, CDR2 SYDVKM. The CDR3 protein is CASSFRGQYTDTQYF. In DNA form, the CDR3 reads TGTGCCAGCAGTTTTAGGGGACAGTACACAGATACGCAGTATTTT.

This clonotype was seen only a few times. J is TRBJ1-3 and V is TRBV7-9, with a tentative D call TRBD1 (6 bases). This CDR3 has 14 residues. The germline V gene has CDR1 SEHNR and CDR2 FQNEAQ (reference sequence). The V gene lost 5 bases and the J gene lost 7 bases, with 15 bases spanning the gap. The CDR3 sequence: CASSPTGPRNTIYF. CDR3 bases: TGTGCCAGCAGCCCGACAGGCCCGCGGAACACCATATATTTT.

This clonotype occurred a few times. The chain couples TRBV11-2 to TRBJ2-2; D gene unclear. From germline, CDR1 is SGHAT and CDR2 FQNNGV. Trimming pared 1 base from V and 5 bases from J, leaving 11 bases between. The CDR3 has 15 residues. The CDR3 sequence: CASSLGIVKTGELFF. The CDR3 bases are TGTGCCAGCAGCTTAGGAATCGTGAAGACCGGGGAGCTGTTTTTT.

The chain has TRBV20-1 and TRBJ2-4, with D hard to call. The germline V gene has CDR1 DFQATT and CDR2 SNEGSKA (reference sequence). This CDR3 region has 13 residues. Trimming stripped 3 bases from V and 2 bases from J, with 8 bases between. CDR3 bases: TGCAGTGCTAGTAAGGGTACCAAAAACATTCAGTACTTC. Translated, it gives CSASKGTKNIQYF.

V and J are TRBV11-1 and TRBJ2-5, with 7 bases that match TRBD1. The CDR3 length is 15 residues. Trimming took 5 bases from V and 0 from J; bases not matched to a gene: 6. Germline V gene data show CDR1 as SGHAT and CDR2 as FQDESV (reference sequence). The CDR3 is CASSTQGTYQETQYF. DNA for the CDR3: TGTGCCAGCAGCACACAGGGGACGTACCAAGAGACCCAGTACTTC.

This clonotype was counted between two and nine times. The genes are TRBV5-4 and TRBJ2-6; D is uncertain. The CDR3 is made up of 15 amino acids. Trimming took off 5 bases at V and 4 bases at J, with 13 bases between the two ends. The germline CDR1 and CDR2 sequences are SGHNT and YYREEE (reference sequence). The CDR3 here is CASSRGIAGANVLTF. In DNA form, the CDR3 reads TGTGCCAGCAGTCGAGGTATCGCCGGGGCCAACGTCCTGACTTTC. Together with reference TRBV5-4 and TRBJ2-6, the CDR3 gives the full variable domain: ETGVTQSPTHLIKTRGQQVTLRCSSQSGHNTVSWYQQALGQGPQFIFQYYREEENGRGNFPPRFSGLQFPNYSSELNVNALELDDSALYLCASSRGIAGANVLTFGAGSRLTVL.

This clonotype was observed a few times. CDR3 residues: CASSQDGYRIDYGYTF. The CDR3 coding sequence is TGTGCCAGCAGCCAAGATGGTTACAGGATAGACTATGGCTACACCTTC. The chain has TRBV4-2 and TRBJ1-2; D possibly corresponds to TRBD1 (5 bases). Germline V gives CDR1 LGHNA, CDR2 YNFKEQ. The V and J ends lost 0 bases and 3 bases respectively, with 14 bases between them. There are 16 residues in the CDR3.

The chain combines TRBV10-3 with TRBJ1-1; a possible D gene is TRBD1 (6 bases). CDR1 and CDR2 from the germline V gene are ENHRY and SYGVKD. There are 14 residues in the CDR3. Trimming pared 0 bases from V and 8 bases from J, leaving 13 bases between. Here the CDR3 reads CAISESNRVLEAFF. Here the CDR3 DNA reads TGTGCCATCAGTGAGTCGAACAGGGTCCTAGAAGCTTTCTTT.

The chain carries TRBV5-4 and TRBJ2-1; TRBD2 aligns across 12 bases. V dropped 5 bases and J dropped 0; count of bases not matched to a gene: 9. This CDR3 spans 18 amino acids. Germline V CDR1 and CDR2: SGHNT, YYREEE (reference sequence). This CDR3 reads CASSRTSGTIISYNEQFF. DNA of the CDR3: TGTGCCAGCAGTCGGACTAGCGGGACTATTATCTCCTACAATGAGCAGTTCTTC.

This clonotype came up a few times. The rearrangement links TRBV21-1 to TRBJ2-1; the table's D gene call, TRBD1, was not cross checked with the DNA. TRBV21-1 is a pseudogene locus. The CDR3 runs to 16 residues. The CDR3 DNA sequence: TGTGCCAGCAGCAAGACGGGACAGGACTCCTACAATGAGCAGTTCTTC. Encoded protein: CASSKTGQDSYNEQFF.

This sequence joins TRBV29-1 and TRBJ1-1, with D perhaps matching TRBD1 (6 bases). The CDR3 covers 13 residues. Germline V lookup: CDR1 SQVTM, CDR2 ANQGSEA. Trimming took off 4 bases at V and 2 bases at J, with 11 bases between the two ends. CDR3 in amino acids: CSVGGQLNTEAFF. CDR3 DNA sequence: TGCAGCGTTGGGGGGCAGCTCAACACTGAAGCTTTCTTT.

J is TRBJ1-5 and V is TRBV29-1; 7 bases fit TRBD1. Germline loops: CDR1 SQVTM, CDR2 ANQGSEA. The CDR3 spans 13 residues. V was pared by 5 bases and J by 4 bases, with 5 bases of the junction left unmatched. CDR3 DNA: TGCAGCGTTCGGGCAGGGGGTAATCAGCCCCAGCATTTT. This codes for CSVRAGGNQPQHF.

The chain carries TRBV28 and TRBJ2-7, with 8 bases that match TRBD2. The CDR3 covers 15 residues. V trimming: 5 bases; J trimming: 4 bases; junction bases outside the gene matches: 10. CDR1 and CDR2 (germline): MDHEN, SYDVKM. The DNA of the CDR3 is TGTGCCAGCAGTCCCCGGGAGGGGCTAGGGTACGAGCAGTACTTC. Residues: CASSPREGLGYEQYF.

The sample holds a few counts of this clonotype. The V gene is TRBV7-8, the J gene TRBJ2-7; perhaps TRBD1 as D (6 bases). Between the trimmed V and J ends, which lost 6 bases and 4 bases, there was a span of 19 bases. The CDR3 sequence is 15 residues long. Germline V CDR1 and CDR2: SGHVS, FQNEAQ. CDR3 amino acids: CASRAGVGVNYEQYF. DNA for the CDR3: TGTGCCAGCAGGGCAGGGGTTGGGGTTAATTACGAGCAGTACTTC.

This clonotype was seen more than once but under ten times. The genes are TRBV11-2 and TRBJ2-3; no reliable D call. CDR1 and CDR2 from the germline V gene are SGHAT and FQNNGV. The CDR3 sequence is 13 residues long. V lost 4 bases to trimming and J lost 6 bases, with 11 bases between them. The CDR3 reads CASSSAPQDTQYF. The CDR3 region has the DNA TGTGCCAGCAGCTCAGCACCCCAGGATACGCAGTATTTT.

This sequence joins TRBV21-1 and TRBJ2-1; TRBD1, as called in the table, went unchecked against the DNA. TRBV21-1 is a pseudogene locus. The CDR3 is 21 residues long. The CDR3 here is CASSTDGRGFWLRKAYNEQFF. CDR3 nucleotide sequence: TGTGCCAGCAGCACGGATGGAAGGGGGTTCTGGTTACGGAAAGCCTACAATGAGCAGTTCTTC.

The chain couples TRBV5-1 to TRBJ1-1; TRBD1 is a possible D gene (5 bases). CDR3 length: 14 amino acids. Germline V CDR1 and CDR2: SGHRS, YFSETQ. The V gene lost 7 bases and the J gene lost 0 bases, with 13 bases spanning the gap. The CDR3 spells CASSTGNMNTEAFF. In DNA, the CDR3 is TGCGCCAGCTCAACAGGAAACATGAACACTGAAGCTTTCTTT.

The CDR3 nucleotides read TGTGCCAGCAGTCCGACAGGGAATACGCAGTATTTT. It yields the protein CASSPTGNTQYF. V is TRBV27 and J is TRBJ2-3; TRBD1 aligns across 7 bases. Germline CDR1 and CDR2: MNHEY and SMNVEV (reference sequence). The CDR3 is 12 amino acids. V gave up 5 bases and J gave up 7 bases; unmatched junction bases: 3.

This clonotype appeared a single time. The chain carries TRBV6-2 or TRBV6-3 and TRBJ2-7; 9 bases are shared with TRBD2. With V trimmed by 6 bases and J by 4 bases, 10 bases remained unmatched. Germline-derived CDR1 and CDR2 are MNHEY and SVGEGT. The CDR3 consists of 15 residues. CDR3 region: CASSIRRLAGYEQYF. As DNA, the CDR3 is TGTGCCAGCAGCATTCGTAGGCTAGCGGGATACGAGCAGTACTTC.

The V gene is TRBV20-1, the J gene TRBJ2-3; TRBD2 matches 7 bases. With V trimmed by 2 bases and J by 4 bases, 3 bases remained unmatched. Germline CDR1 reads DFQATT; CDR2 reads SNEGSKA (reference sequence). The CDR3 runs to 13 residues. CDR3 in amino acids: CSARRRGADTQYF. As DNA, the CDR3 is TGCAGTGCTAGACGACGGGGGGCAGATACGCAGTATTTT.

The J gene is TRBJ1-1, the V gene TRBV28, with 8 bases that match TRBD1. Trimming removed 6 bases from V and 1 base from J; junction bases left unmatched: 4. The CDR3 totals 14 residues. In germline, CDR1 is MDHEN, CDR2 SYDVKM. In DNA, the CDR3 is TGTGCCAGCAGGGGAACAGGGGGGAACACTGAAGCTTTCTTT. Its protein is CASRGTGGNTEAFF.

This clonotype was seen only a few times. The genes are TRBV5-1 and TRBJ2-7; D call uncertain. CDR3 size: 12 residues. In germline, CDR1 is SGHRS, CDR2 YFSETQ. Trimming left V 0 bases short and J 3 bases short, with 4 bases between. The chain's CDR3 is CASSLDHYEQYF. The CDR3 DNA sequence: TGCGCCAGCAGCTTGGACCACTACGAGCAGTACTTC.

The J gene is TRBJ1-4, the V gene TRBV12-3 or TRBV12-4; 7 bases align to TRBD1. The J segment lost 4 bases and the V segment lost 3 bases, leaving 2 bases of the junction unmatched. The CDR3 is 14 amino acids. As DNA, the CDR3 is TGTGCCAGCAGTTTCAGGGACAGTAATGAAAAACTGTTTTTT. Protein: CASSFRDSNEKLFF.

The rearrangement links TRBV7-8 to TRBJ2-7, with TRBD1 matching over 9 bases. Trimming took 6 bases from V and 4 from J; bases not matched to a gene: 10. CDR3 length: 15 residues. Germline-derived CDR1 and CDR2 are SGHVS and FQNEAQ. The CDR3 coding sequence is TGTGCCAGCAGGCAGACCGGGACAGGGACGTACGAGCAGTACTTC. It encodes CASRQTGTGTYEQYF.

V gene TRBV2 combines with J gene TRBJ2-1; the match to TRBD1 covers 7 bases. This CDR3 contains 15 residues. Germline-derived CDR1 and CDR2 are SNHLY and FYNNEI. V shed 7 bases and J 2 bases; nucleotides not matched to a gene: 8. DNA for the CDR3: TGTGCCAGCAAGAGAACAGGGGCGACCTACAATGAGCAGTTCTTC. Translating gives CASKRTGATYNEQFF.

This clonotype showed up just a few times. V gene TRBV5-1 combines with J gene TRBJ2-2; no reliable D call. V was cut by 0 bases and J by 3 bases, with 12 bases left in between. CDR3 length: 16 amino acids. Germline CDR1 and CDR2: SGHRS and YFSETQ. The CDR3 DNA sequence: TGCGCCAGCAGCTTGGGGCTTCCTCCGTACACCGGGGAGCTGTTTTTT. Encoded protein: CASSLGLPPYTGELFF.

In this sample, this clonotype turned up a few times. V usage is TRBV29-1 and J usage is TRBJ1-2, with D possibly being TRBD1 (5 bases). The germline V gene has CDR1 SQVTM and CDR2 ANQGSEA. Trimming shortened V by 5 bases and J by 1 base, and 11 bases separated the two germline ends. The CDR3 is made up of 13 amino acids. The CDR3 sequence: CSVRDWDNYGYTF. CDR3 nucleotide sequence: TGCAGCGTTCGGGACTGGGATAACTATGGCTACACCTTC.

CDR3 in amino acids: CASSLPAGSSPKAGETQYF. In nucleotides, the CDR3 is TGTGCCAGCAGCTTACCCGCGGGCTCGAGCCCCAAAGCAGGGGAGACCCAGTACTTC. The chain employs TRBV7-3 and TRBJ2-5, with D tentatively TRBD1 or TRBD2 (5 bases each). In germline, CDR1 is SGHTA, CDR2 FQGTGA. The CDR3 contains 19 residues. V was clipped by 2 bases and J by 5 bases, with 27 bases between them.

The sample holds a few counts of this clonotype. A read error may produce the germline difference seen at one junction end. The gene calls are TRBV5-1 and TRBJ1-1, with D unclear. Germline values: CDR1 SGHRS, CDR2 YFSETQ. The CDR3 extends over 12 amino acids. CDR3 in amino acids: CASRLGGTEAFF. CDR3 bases: TGCGCCAGCAGATTGGGAGGCACTGAAGCTTTCTTT. Combining the CDR3 with reference TRBV5-1 and TRBJ1-1 gives the whole variable domain KAGVTQTPRYLIKTRGQQVTLSCSPISGHRSVSWYQQTPGQGLQFLFEYFSETQRNKGNFPGRFSGRQFSNSRSEMNVSTLELGDSALYLCASRLGGTEAFFGQGTRLTVV.

This clonotype was picked up many times. V usage is TRBV20-1 and J usage is TRBJ2-5; perhaps TRBD1 as D (5 bases). The germline gives CDR1 DFQATT, CDR2 SNEGSKA (reference sequence). The germline V and J ends were trimmed by 3 bases and 2 bases, with 16 bases remaining between them. This CDR3 is 15 amino acids long. CDR3 amino acids: CSARRQRGSQETQYF. The CDR3 nucleotides read TGCAGTGCTAGGAGACAAAGGGGTAGTCAAGAGACCCAGTACTTC.

This chain links TRBV6-2 or TRBV6-3 with TRBJ2-7; D is ambiguous. The CDR3 totals 13 residues. V was cut by 4 bases and J by 6 bases, with 13 bases left in between. Germline CDR1 reads MNHEY; CDR2 reads SVGEGT. The CDR3 region is CASSFQERAEQYF. CDR3 in DNA: TGTGCCAGCAGTTTTCAGGAAAGGGCCGAGCAGTACTTC.

In this sample, this clonotype turned up a few times. The chain has TRBV25-1 and TRBJ1-6, with D hard to call. Trimming took 4 bases from V and 9 from J, leaving 7 bases between them. Germline CDR1 reads MGHDK; CDR2 reads SYGVNS. The length of the CDR3 is 12 residues. The DNA of the CDR3 is TGTGCCAGCAGTGGGGCGGGTTCACCCCTCCACTTT. Translated, it gives CASSGAGSPLHF.